This T cell receptor (beta chain) emerged from a study of CD8 T cells in ankylosing spondylitis. Trimming cost V 5 bases and J 5 bases, with 10 bases left between them. The CDR3 covers 13 residues. Germline values: CDR1 SGHAT, CDR2 FQNNGV. Preparation of TCR beta libraries was done by quantitative 5'-RACE with molecular barcodes. TCRdb redid the calling of the 5' RACE reads with MiXCR, one entry per CDR3 protein. The repertoire has roughly 180,000 distinct CDR3 sequences, approximately 9% of them found once; the top ten carry less than 15%. Findings and limits, study-wide: Disease-linked clones reportedly showed significant enrichment in matched ankylosing spondylitis synovial fluid.

This clonotype was recorded at least ten times. The target antigen is unknown. Sequencing was done on a sample of blood, either unsorted or a sorted T cell fraction (not recorded which). V usage is TRBV11-2 and J usage is TRBJ2-1; D remains ambiguous. The TCR sequence derives from a female donor with ankylosing spondylitis or in good health (not recorded which). The CDR3 loop is CASSLSTDNEQFF. The CDR3 coding sequence is TGTGCCAGCAGCCTATCGACTGACAATGAGCAGTTCTTC. The full variable domain, its missing parts supplied by reference TRBV11-2 and TRBJ2-1, is EAGVAQSPRYKIIEKRQSVAFWCNPISGHATLYWYQQILGQGPKLLIQFQNNGVVDDSQLPKDRFSAERLKGVDSTLKIQPAKLEDSAVYLCASSLSTDNEQFFGPGTRLTVL.